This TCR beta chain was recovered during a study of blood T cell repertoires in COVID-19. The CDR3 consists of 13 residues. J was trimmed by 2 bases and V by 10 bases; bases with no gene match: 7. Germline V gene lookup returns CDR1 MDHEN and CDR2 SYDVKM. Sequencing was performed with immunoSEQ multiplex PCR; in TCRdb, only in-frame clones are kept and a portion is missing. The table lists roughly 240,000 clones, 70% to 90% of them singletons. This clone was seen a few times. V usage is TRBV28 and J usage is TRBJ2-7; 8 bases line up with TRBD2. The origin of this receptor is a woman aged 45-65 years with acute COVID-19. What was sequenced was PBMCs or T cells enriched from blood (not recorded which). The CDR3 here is CATNGGAAYEQYF. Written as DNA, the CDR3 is TGTGCCACCAACGGGGGGGCAGCCTACGAGCAGTACTTC.